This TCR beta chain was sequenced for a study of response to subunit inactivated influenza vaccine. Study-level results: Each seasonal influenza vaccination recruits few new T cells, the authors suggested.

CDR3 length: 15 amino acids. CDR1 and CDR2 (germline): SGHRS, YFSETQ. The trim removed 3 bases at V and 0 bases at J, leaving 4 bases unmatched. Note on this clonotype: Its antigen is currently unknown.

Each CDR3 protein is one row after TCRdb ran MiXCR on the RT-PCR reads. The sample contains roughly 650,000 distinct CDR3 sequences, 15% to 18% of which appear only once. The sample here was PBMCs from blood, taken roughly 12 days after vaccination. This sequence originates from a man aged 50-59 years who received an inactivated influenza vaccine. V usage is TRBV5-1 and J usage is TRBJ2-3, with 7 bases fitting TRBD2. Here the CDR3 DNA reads TGCGCCAGCAGCTGGGCACTAGCGAGCACAGATACGCAGTATTTT. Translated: CASSWALASTDTQYF.